This entry is about one T cell receptor (beta chain). Its antigen specificity is not known. No much larger clonotype is one base removed from it; base qualities were not supplied. TCRbeta CDR3 regions were amplified from genomic DNA using the immunoSEQ Assay, a bias-controlled multiplex PCR. The authors' pipeline ran thus. Nucleated cell counts per sample were estimated from amplification of reference gene primers within the assay. To quantify the absolute abundance of each unique TCRbeta CDR3 rearrangement, sequence reads were collapsed and filtered. For each sample, productive Simpson clonality was calculated as the square root of Simpson's diversity index across productive rearrangements. Held by TCRdb, this immuneACCESS table contains in-frame sequences only and omits some clones. Under half of the omission traces to an unresolved V gene where checked; the cause of the rest is unknown. V and J calls and clone size come straight from that table; D and trimming were deduced from the DNA. The sample contains roughly 90,000 clones, just under 85% of them found a single time. Around 3.7% of the sample lies in the top ten.

This sample is part of a study of blood T cell repertoires in COVID-19 (dated by TCRdb to 2018 to 2021). About the study as a whole: The collaborator samples originated in the United States, Italy and Spain and spanned the acute and convalescent phases of COVID-19. Samples came from the ongoing ImmuneRACE study (first 160 participants) plus 1,254 subjects from 6 global collaborators. The prospective study material was composed of cDNA or gDNA derived from T cells, B-cell-depleted T cells, or PBMCs. The repertoires were made available in a free public database intended to serve as a resource for research on the immune response to SARS-CoV-2. Where available, HLA class I and class II types were taken from metadata supplied by the sample provider and were not determined by assay-based typing. The dataset comprised deeply sampled blood TCRbeta repertoires from subjects exposed to, actively infected with, or recovered from COVID-19. The sample metadata nearly always contained a de-identified subject ID, COVID-19 status, age in years and sex.

The CDR3, from cysteine to phenylalanine, totals 12 residues. The sequence is cut down to CDR3 DNA, 36 bases in frame from base 1. Via the germline V gene, CDR1 is SNHLY and CDR2 FYNNEI. The junction carries 10 bases between V and J, which are trimmed by 8 bases and 2 bases respectively. Each collaborating institution followed its own protocols to collect whole blood in K2EDTA tubes. For TCRbeta analysis, collaborator samples were shipped as frozen whole blood, as isolated PBMCs, or as DNA extracted from either sample type. Overall study results and their limits: The quantity of clinical and demographic metadata differed by source and by participant and was supplied without curation.

This clonotype was obtained from a man over 45 with acute or convalescent COVID-19. The sequenced sample consisted of peripheral blood. Recombination joined TRBV2 with TRBJ2-7; perhaps TRBD2 is the D gene, with 6 bases matching. The DNA reads TGTGCCAGCGCCGGGAGAACCTACGAGCAGTACTTC. This encodes CASAGRTYEQYF.